Each of the 25 T cell receptor beta chains below was sequenced from the same sample in a study of shared clonotypes between healthy human individuals. Clones were read by immunoSEQ multiplex PCR, and TCRdb kept only the in-frame ones, dropping some. The data contain some 1 million clones, around four fifths of them seen just once; the ten biggest clones take up approximately 1.5%. Sequenced input: memory CD4+ T cells sorted from blood. The subset: CD45RA-negative fraction. These receptors all stem from a man aged 18 to 30 in good health.

The gene calls are TRBV2 and TRBJ2-2; possibly TRBD1 for D (6 bases). The CDR3 contains 15 residues. Germline CDR1 and CDR2: SNHLY and FYNNEI. V shed 3 bases and J shed 4 bases, with 12 bases lying between them. CDR3 protein: CASSDLGGGTGELFF. The CDR3, as DNA: TGTGCCAGCAGTGATCTAGGGGGTGGCACCGGGGAGCTGTTTTTT.

This chain joins TRBV19 and TRBJ2-1, with 7 bases identical to TRBD2. The junction had 7 bases not matched to a gene; V was cut back by 1 base and J by 7 bases. The CDR3 consists of 15 residues. CDR1 and CDR2 from the germline V gene are LNHDA and SQIVND (reference sequence). Written as DNA, the CDR3 is TGTGCCAGTAGTATAGGACTAGCCTCTCGGAATGAGCAGTTCTTC. Translation gives CASSIGLASRNEQFF.

The chain recombines TRBV7-2 with TRBJ2-7, with a weak D call TRBD1 (6 bases). CDR3 size: 12 residues. Germline CDR1 is SGHTA and CDR2 is FQGNSA. V was pared by 8 bases and J by 4 bases, with 12 bases between. The CDR3, as DNA: TGTGCCAGCGGCCCCAGGGGTTACGAGCAGTACTTC. Protein: CASGPRGYEQYF.

The V and J genes are TRBV5-1 and TRBJ2-7, with 7 nucleotides matching TRBD2. Trimming cost V 4 bases and J 3 bases; bases outside gene matches: 1. The germline V gene has CDR1 SGHRS and CDR2 YFSETQ. The CDR3 spans 12 residues. The CDR3 bases are TGCGCCAGCAGCCGGGGGGACTACGAGCAGTACTTC. Protein: CASSRGDYEQYF.

The table lists this clone with a count of one. V gene TRBV7-9 combines with J gene TRBJ2-4; 10 nucleotides align to TRBD1. This CDR3 has 14 amino acids. V dropped 4 bases and J dropped 8; count of bases not matched to a gene: 5. CDR1 and CDR2 from the germline V gene are SEHNR and FQNEAQ (reference sequence). CDR3 bases: TGTGCCAGCAGCTGGGGACAGGGGCCAGACATTCAGTACTTC. Encoded protein: CASSWGQGPDIQYF. Using reference TRBV7-9 and TRBJ2-4 for the parts outside the CDR3, the full variable domain is DTGVSQNPRHKITKRGQNVTFRCDPISEHNRLYWYRQTLGQGPEFLTYFQNEAQLEKSRLLSDRFSAERPKGSFSTLEIQRTEQGDSAMYLCASSWGQGPDIQYFGAGTRLSVL.

This clone has just one count. This is likely an artifact of a read error, given a far larger clone one base away. The rearrangement joins TRBV14 to TRBJ1-2; 8 bases align to TRBD1. Germline lookup yields CDR1 SGHDN and CDR2 FVKESK. Germline trimming cut 4 bases from V and 4 bases from J; bases unmatched to any gene: 2. The length of the CDR3 is 13 residues. CDR3 coding DNA: TGTGCCAGCAGCCCGGGACAGGCCTATGGCTACACCTTC. It codes for CASSPGQAYGYTF.

The chain has TRBV5-1 and TRBJ1-1, with a weak D call TRBD1 (6 bases). The CDR3 length is 14 residues. CDR1 and CDR2 from the germline V gene are SGHRS and YFSETQ. V was shortened by 4 bases and J by 5 bases, with 15 bases between the two germline ends. The CDR3 protein is CASSQETGSTEAFF. DNA for the CDR3: TGCGCCAGCAGCCAAGAGACAGGCTCGACTGAAGCTTTCTTT. The full variable domain, with the rest looked up from reference TRBV5-1 and TRBJ1-1, is KAGVTQTPRYLIKTRGQQVTLSCSPISGHRSVSWYQQTPGQGLQFLFEYFSETQRNKGNFPGRFSGRQFSNSRSEMNVSTLELGDSALYLCASSQETGSTEAFFGQGTRLTVV.

The V and J genes are TRBV6-1 and TRBJ1-1; TRBD1 is a possible D gene (6 bases). V was pared by 6 bases and J by 4 bases, with 15 bases between. The CDR3 runs 14 residues. CDR1 is MNHNS and CDR2 is SASEGT in the germline V gene. The CDR3 is CASRPRGAVTEAFF. DNA of the CDR3: TGTGCCAGCAGGCCCCGGGGGGCGGTCACTGAAGCTTTCTTT.

The chain links TRBV27 to TRBJ1-5, with 9 positions matching TRBD1. This CDR3 has 15 residues. V shed 3 bases, J shed 6 bases, and the junction held 6 bases outside the gene matches. CDR1 is MNHEY and CDR2 is SMNVEV in the germline V gene (reference sequence). The CDR3 loop reads CASSFQDRGGQPQHF. DNA for the CDR3: TGTGCCAGCAGTTTCCAGGACAGGGGTGGTCAGCCCCAGCATTTT.

The rearrangement joins TRBV5-1 to TRBJ2-7; D unresolved. Per the germline V gene, CDR1 is SGHRS and CDR2 is YFSETQ. V shed 4 bases and J shed 4 bases, with 15 bases lying between them. The CDR3 is 14 residues long. CDR3 loop: CASSRDSLVYEQYF. The CDR3 bases are TGCGCCAGCAGCAGAGACTCACTCGTTTACGAGCAGTACTTC.

The chain is built from TRBV19 and TRBJ2-5; the D gene could be TRBD1 or TRBD2 (6 bases each). Germline values: CDR1 LNHDA, CDR2 SQIVND (reference sequence). CDR3 length: 13 residues. Between the trimmed V and J ends, which lost 6 bases and 1 base, there was a span of 9 bases. The CDR3 spells CASSPGAQETQYF. DNA of the CDR3: TGTGCCAGTAGCCCGGGGGCCCAAGAGACCCAGTACTTC.

The rearrangement links TRBV28 to TRBJ2-3; 7 bases line up with TRBD1. Germline CDR1 MDHEN, CDR2 SYDVKM. With 6 bases clipped from V and 3 bases from J, the junction kept 9 bases outside the gene matches. CDR3 size: 15 residues. This CDR3 reads CASREWGQITDTQYF. The CDR3 coding sequence is TGTGCCAGCAGAGAATGGGGACAGATAACAGATACGCAGTATTTT.

The chain carries TRBV7-2 and TRBJ1-2; D ambiguous. Germline CDR1 SGHTA, CDR2 FQGNSA. The CDR3 sequence is 13 residues long. V was trimmed by 3 bases and J by 7 bases, leaving 12 bases between them. CDR3 DNA sequence: TGTGCCAGCAGCTTTACCCAACAAAGTGGCTACACCTTC. As protein: CASSFTQQSGYTF.

This chain uses TRBV4-1 with TRBJ1-4; 8 nucleotides agree with TRBD1. The V segment lost 3 bases and the J segment 8 bases; nucleotides outside the gene matches: 8. Per germline, CDR1 MGHRA and CDR2 YSYEKL. The CDR3 has 15 amino acids. The CDR3 sequence is CASSHGTGGNEKLFF. For the CDR3, the DNA is TGCGCCAGCAGCCACGGAACAGGGGGTAACGAAAAACTGTTTTTT.

With respect to this clone: A single base is all that separates this from a far larger clone, so a read error is likely. The chain uses TRBV20-1 and TRBJ1-1; D remains ambiguous. This CDR3 contains 11 residues. Germline V lookup: CDR1 DFQATT, CDR2 SNEGSKA (reference sequence). The CDR3 here is CGAPLLATSSF. CDR3 nucleotides: TGCGGTGCGCCCCTTTTAGCGACATCGAGCTTT.

In this sample, this clone turned up once. This chain links TRBV6-5 with TRBJ2-1; D is uncertain. The CDR3 sequence is 12 residues long. Trimming cost V 10 bases and J 8 bases, with 15 bases left between them. Germline V gene sequence: CDR1 MNHEY, CDR2 SVGAGI. The CDR3 region is CATKTLIHEQFF. CDR3 in DNA: TGTGCCACCAAGACCCTTATACATGAGCAGTTCTTC.

The gene calls are TRBV5-1 and TRBJ1-1, with a possible D match to TRBD1 (5 bases). Deletions cut 0 bases from V and 5 bases from J, with 14 bases between. The CDR3 consists of 15 residues. The germline CDR1 and CDR2 sequences are SGHRS and YFSETQ. CDR3 region: CASSLGTNPGTEAFF. In nucleotides, the CDR3 is TGCGCCAGCAGCTTGGGGACAAACCCGGGGACTGAAGCTTTCTTT.

The chain carries TRBV23-1 and TRBJ2-7; no clear D. TRBV23-1 falls under the ORF class, with uncertain function. This CDR3 comprises 11 residues. Trimming removed 5 bases at V and 7 bases at J, with 9 bases between. The CDR3 bases are TGCGCCAGCAGTACTCACGGGGAGCAGTACTTC. Its translation is CASSTHGEQYF.

This clone was recorded many times. The V gene is TRBV28, the J gene TRBJ2-3; 15 positions match TRBD2. CDR1 and CDR2 (germline): MDHEN, SYDVKM. The CDR3 runs 19 residues. With V trimmed by 3 bases and J by 1 base, 8 bases remained unmatched. The CDR3 coding sequence is TGTGCCAGCAGTTTGGCCCGGGGACTAGCGGGGGGTGGCACAGATACGCAGTATTTT. Translated, it gives CASSLARGLAGGGTDTQYF.

This clone has more than one count but fewer than ten. The chain's CDR3 is CASSQRGTGEGEQYF. The CDR3 DNA follows: TGCGCCAGCAGCCAAAGAGGGACAGGGGAGGGAGAGCAGTACTTC. The rearrangement uses TRBV4-1 and TRBJ2-7; 10 positions match TRBD1. Trimming cost V 2 bases and J 7 bases; bases outside gene matches: 8. The CDR3 extends over 15 amino acids. Germline V gene data show CDR1 as MGHRA and CDR2 as YSYEKL.

The chain carries TRBV7-2 and TRBJ2-1; D is ambiguous. Trimming took 0 bases from V and 9 from J, leaving 6 bases between them. CDR1 is SGHTA, CDR2 FQGNSA, per germline. The CDR3 consists of 12 residues. The CDR3 DNA reads as TGTGCCAGCAGCTTAGCTAGACGTGAGCAGTTCTTC. Protein product: CASSLARREQFF.

The gene calls are TRBV2 and TRBJ1-2, with 8 bases lining up with TRBD1. V shed 10 bases and J 4 bases; nucleotides not matched to a gene: 8. Germline values: CDR1 SNHLY, CDR2 FYNNEI. The CDR3 runs to 13 residues. CDR3 sequence (DNA): TGTGCCACCCAGGACAGGGAAGGCTATGGCTACACCTTC. It encodes CATQDREGYGYTF.

V usage is TRBV7-9 and J usage is TRBJ1-5; TRBD1 agrees at 8 bases. Trimming at V came to 5 bases and at J to 2 bases, leaving 14 bases not matched to a gene. The germline gives CDR1 SEHNR, CDR2 FQNEAQ (reference sequence). The CDR3 spans 18 residues. CDR3 region: CASSAEIQGVGGNQPQHF. CDR3 bases: TGTGCCAGCAGCGCAGAGATACAGGGGGTTGGTGGCAATCAGCCCCAGCATTTT.

The J gene is TRBJ2-5, the V gene TRBV5-6; D perhaps matches TRBD2 (5 bases). The CDR3 sequence is 14 residues long. V was trimmed by 4 bases and J by 5 bases, leaving 15 bases between them. The germline V gene encodes CDR1 SGHDT and CDR2 YYEEEE. In DNA form, the CDR3 reads TGTGCCAGCAGCCGGGGTTTAGCGTCGGAGACCCAGTACTTC. Protein: CASSRGLASETQYF. Filled out from reference TRBV5-6 and TRBJ2-5, the complete variable domain reads DAGVTQSPTHLIKTRGQQVTLRCSPKSGHDTVSWYQQALGQGPQFIFQYYEEEERQRGNFPDRFSGHQFPNYSSELNVNALLLGDSALYLCASSRGLASETQYFGPGTRLLVL.

The rearrangement uses TRBV6-5 and TRBJ2-5; D not certain. The germline gives CDR1 MNHEY, CDR2 SVGAGI. The CDR3 runs to 16 residues. V lost 0 bases and J 0 bases, leaving 11 bases between the germline ends. The CDR3: CASSYSIGLNQETQYF. Written as DNA, the CDR3 is TGTGCCAGCAGTTACTCGATTGGGCTGAACCAAGAGACCCAGTACTTC.